The text below deals with one T cell receptor (beta chain). Its antigen is unidentified. TCRdb keeps only in-frame clones here, not all; method: immunoSEQ multiplex PCR. This sample has roughly 120,000 clones; roughly 80% occur once, and the top ten carry around 2.8%. The CDR3 runs 15 residues. Trimming left V 1 base short and J 0 bases short, with 7 bases between. Germline-derived CDR1 and CDR2 are LNHDA and SQIVND (reference sequence). This specimen comes from a study of radiation and T cells in renal cell carcinoma. Time point denoted: baseline pretreatment blood. Treatment indicated: 15 Gy SBRT to primary tumor, nephrectomy 4 weeks later. Blood was sampled at baseline, 2 weeks and 4 weeks after SBRT. The tumor was a clear cell renal cell carcinoma. Study results and limitations: Pretreatment tumor biopsies were lacking, so baseline clonotypes are unknown.

The TCR comes from a woman aged 60-75 years with renal cell carcinoma. The chain links TRBV19 to TRBJ2-1; no reliable D call. Sequences were derived from blood, sampled from a patient whose treatment included radiotherapy and nephrectomy. CDR3 protein: CASSIADTSYNEQFF. CDR3 DNA sequence: TGTGCCAGTAGTATAGCGGATACCTCCTACAATGAGCAGTTCTTC.